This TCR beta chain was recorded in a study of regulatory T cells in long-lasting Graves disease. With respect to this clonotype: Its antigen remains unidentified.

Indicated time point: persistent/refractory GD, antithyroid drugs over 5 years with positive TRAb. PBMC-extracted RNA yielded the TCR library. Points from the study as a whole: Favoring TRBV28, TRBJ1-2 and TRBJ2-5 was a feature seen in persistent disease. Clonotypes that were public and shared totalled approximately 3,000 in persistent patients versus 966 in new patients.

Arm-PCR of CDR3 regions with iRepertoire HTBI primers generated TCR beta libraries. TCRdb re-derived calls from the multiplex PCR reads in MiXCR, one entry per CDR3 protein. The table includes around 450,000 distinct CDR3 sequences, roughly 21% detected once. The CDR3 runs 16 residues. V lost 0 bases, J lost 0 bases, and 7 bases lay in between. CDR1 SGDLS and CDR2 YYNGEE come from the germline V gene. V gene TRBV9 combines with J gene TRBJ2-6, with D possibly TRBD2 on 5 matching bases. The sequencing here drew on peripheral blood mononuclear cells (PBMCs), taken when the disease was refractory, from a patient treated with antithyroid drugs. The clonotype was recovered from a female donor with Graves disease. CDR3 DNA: TGTGCCAGCAGCGTAGCGGAGGACTCTGGGGCCAACGTCCTGACTTTC. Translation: CASSVAEDSGANVLTF.